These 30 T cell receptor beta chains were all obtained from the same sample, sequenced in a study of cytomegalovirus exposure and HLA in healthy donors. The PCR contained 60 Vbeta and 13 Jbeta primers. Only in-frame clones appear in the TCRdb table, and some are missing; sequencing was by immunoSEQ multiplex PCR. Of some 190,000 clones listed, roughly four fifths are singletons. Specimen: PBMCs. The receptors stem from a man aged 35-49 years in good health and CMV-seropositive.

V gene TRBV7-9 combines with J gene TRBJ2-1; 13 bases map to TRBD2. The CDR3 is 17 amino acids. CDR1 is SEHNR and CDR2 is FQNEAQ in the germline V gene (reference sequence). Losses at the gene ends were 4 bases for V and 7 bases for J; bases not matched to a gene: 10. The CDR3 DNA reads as TGTGCCAGCAGCTCCTCGGAAGGACTAGCGGGAGTGAATGAGCAGTTCTTC. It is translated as CASSSSEGLAGVNEQFF.

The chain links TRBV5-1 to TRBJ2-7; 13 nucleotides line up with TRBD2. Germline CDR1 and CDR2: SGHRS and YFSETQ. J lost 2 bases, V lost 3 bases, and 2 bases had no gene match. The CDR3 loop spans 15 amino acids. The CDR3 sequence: CASSSGLAGTYEQYF. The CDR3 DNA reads TGCGCCAGCAGCTCGGGACTAGCGGGAACCTACGAGCAGTACTTC. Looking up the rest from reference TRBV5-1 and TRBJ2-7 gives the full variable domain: KAGVTQTPRYLIKTRGQQVTLSCSPISGHRSVSWYQQTPGQGLQFLFEYFSETQRNKGNFPGRFSGRQFSNSRSEMNVSTLELGDSALYLCASSSGLAGTYEQYFGPGTRLTVT.

The CDR3 sequence: CASSAGQGNEQYF. In DNA, the CDR3 is TGTGCCAGCTCCGCTGGACAGGGGAACGAGCAGTACTTC. The chain joins TRBV9 to TRBJ2-7; TRBD1 aligns across 9 bases. Germline V gene lookup returns CDR1 SGDLS and CDR2 YYNGEE. The CDR3 is made up of 13 amino acids. V lost 7 bases and J lost 5; bases outside the gene matches: 7.

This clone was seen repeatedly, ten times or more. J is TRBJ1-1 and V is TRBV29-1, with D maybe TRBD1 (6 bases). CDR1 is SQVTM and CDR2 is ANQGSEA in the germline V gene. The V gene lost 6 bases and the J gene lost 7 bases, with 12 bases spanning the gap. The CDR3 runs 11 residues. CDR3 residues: CSVRTELEAFF. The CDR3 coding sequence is TGCAGCGTGAGGACAGAACTTGAAGCTTTCTTT.

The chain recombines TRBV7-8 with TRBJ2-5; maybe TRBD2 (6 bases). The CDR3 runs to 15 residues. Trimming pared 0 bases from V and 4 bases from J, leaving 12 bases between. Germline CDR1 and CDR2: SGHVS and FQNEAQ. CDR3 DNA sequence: TGTGCCAGCAGCTTAGCGCTGGGGGGAACAGAGACCCAGTACTTC. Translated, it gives CASSLALGGTETQYF. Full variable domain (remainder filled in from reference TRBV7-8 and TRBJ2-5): GAGVSQSPRYKVAKRGQDVALRCDPISGHVSLFWYQQALGQGPEFLTYFQNEAQLDKSGLPSDRFFAERPEGSVSTLKIQRTQQEDSAVYLCASSLALGGTETQYFGPGTRLLVL.

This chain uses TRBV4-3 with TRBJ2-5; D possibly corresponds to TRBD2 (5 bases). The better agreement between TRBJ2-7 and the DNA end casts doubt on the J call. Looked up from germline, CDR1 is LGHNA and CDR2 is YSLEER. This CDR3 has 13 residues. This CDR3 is CASSLTISYEQYF. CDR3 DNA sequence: TGCGCCAGCAGCCTGACTATATCCTACGAGCAGTACTTC.

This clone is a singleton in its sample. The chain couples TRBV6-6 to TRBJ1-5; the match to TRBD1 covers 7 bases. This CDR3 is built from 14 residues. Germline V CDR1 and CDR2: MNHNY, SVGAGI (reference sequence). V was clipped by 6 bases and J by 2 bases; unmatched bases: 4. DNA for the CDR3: TGTGCCAGCAGCCCCGACAGGGGCAATCAGCCCCAGCATTTT. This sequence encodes CASSPDRGNQPQHF.

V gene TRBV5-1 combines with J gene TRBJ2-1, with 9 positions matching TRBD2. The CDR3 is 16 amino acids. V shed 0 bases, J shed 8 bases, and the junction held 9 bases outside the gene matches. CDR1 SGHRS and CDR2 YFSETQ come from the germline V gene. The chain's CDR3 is CASSLEFTSGLDEQFF. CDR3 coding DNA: TGCGCCAGCAGCTTGGAATTTACTAGCGGGCTGGATGAGCAGTTCTTC.

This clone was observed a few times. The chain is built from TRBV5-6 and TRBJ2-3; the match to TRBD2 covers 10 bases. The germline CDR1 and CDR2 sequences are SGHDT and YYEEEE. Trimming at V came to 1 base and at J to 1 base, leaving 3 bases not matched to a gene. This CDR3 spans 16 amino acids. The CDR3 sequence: CASSLRTSGRTDTQYF. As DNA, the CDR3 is TGTGCCAGCAGCTTGCGGACTAGCGGCCGCACAGATACGCAGTATTTT.

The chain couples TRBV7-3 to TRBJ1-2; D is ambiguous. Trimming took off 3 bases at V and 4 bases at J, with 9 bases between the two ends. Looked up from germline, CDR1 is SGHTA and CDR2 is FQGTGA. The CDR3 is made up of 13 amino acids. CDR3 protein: CASSFLEFYGYTF. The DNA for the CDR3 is TGTGCCAGCAGCTTTTTGGAGTTCTATGGCTACACCTTC.

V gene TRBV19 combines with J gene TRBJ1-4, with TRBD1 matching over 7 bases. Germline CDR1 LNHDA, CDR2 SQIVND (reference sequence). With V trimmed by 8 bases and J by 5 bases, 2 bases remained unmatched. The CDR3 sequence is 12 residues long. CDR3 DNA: TGTGCCAGTGGGACAGTCAATGAAAAACTGTTTTTT. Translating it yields CASGTVNEKLFF.

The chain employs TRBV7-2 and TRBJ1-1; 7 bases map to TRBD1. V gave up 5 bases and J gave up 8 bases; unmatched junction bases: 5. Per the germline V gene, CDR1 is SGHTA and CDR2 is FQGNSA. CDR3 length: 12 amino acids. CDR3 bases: TGTGCCAGCAGCCCAAACAGGGGCGAAGCTTTCTTT. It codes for CASSPNRGEAFF.

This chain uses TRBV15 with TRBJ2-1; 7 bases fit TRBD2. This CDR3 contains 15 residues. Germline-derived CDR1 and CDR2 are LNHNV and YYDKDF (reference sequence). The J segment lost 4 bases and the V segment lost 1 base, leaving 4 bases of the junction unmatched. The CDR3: CATSRVDGGYNEQFF. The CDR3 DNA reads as TGTGCCACCAGCAGAGTAGACGGGGGGTACAATGAGCAGTTCTTC. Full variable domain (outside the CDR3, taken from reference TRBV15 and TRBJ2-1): DAMVIQNPRYQVTQFGKPVTLSCSQTLNHNVMYWYQQKSSQAPKLLFHYYDKDFNNEADTPDNFQSRRPNTSFCFLDIRSPGLGDTAMYLCATSRVDGGYNEQFFGPGTRLTVL.

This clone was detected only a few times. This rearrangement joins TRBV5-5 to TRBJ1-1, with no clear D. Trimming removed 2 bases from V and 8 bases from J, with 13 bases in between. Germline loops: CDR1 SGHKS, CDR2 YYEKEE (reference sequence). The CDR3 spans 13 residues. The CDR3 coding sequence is TGTGCCAGCAGCTTTGGCCCAACTATCGAAGCTTTCTTT. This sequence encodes CASSFGPTIEAFF.

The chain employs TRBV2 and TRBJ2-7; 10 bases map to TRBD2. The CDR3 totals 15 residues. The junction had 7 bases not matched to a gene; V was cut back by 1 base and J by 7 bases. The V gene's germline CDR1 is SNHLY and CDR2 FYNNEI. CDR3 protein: CASSEGLAGAGEQYF. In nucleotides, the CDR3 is TGTGCCAGCAGTGAAGGGCTAGCGGGAGCTGGAGAGCAGTACTTC.

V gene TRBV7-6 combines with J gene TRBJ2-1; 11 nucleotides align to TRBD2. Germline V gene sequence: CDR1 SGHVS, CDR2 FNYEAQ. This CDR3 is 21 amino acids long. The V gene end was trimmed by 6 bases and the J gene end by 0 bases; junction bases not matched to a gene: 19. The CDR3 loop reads CASSHAGLLAGEVSSYNEQFF. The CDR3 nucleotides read TGTGCCAGCAGTCATGCTGGACTACTAGCGGGGGAAGTGAGCTCCTACAATGAGCAGTTCTTC.

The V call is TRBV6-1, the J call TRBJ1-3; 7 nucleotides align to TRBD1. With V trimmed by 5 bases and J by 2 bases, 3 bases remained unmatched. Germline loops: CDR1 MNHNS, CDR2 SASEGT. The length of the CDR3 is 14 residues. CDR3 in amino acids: CASSKTGTGNTIYF. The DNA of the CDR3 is TGTGCCAGCAGTAAGACAGGGACTGGAAACACCATATATTTT.

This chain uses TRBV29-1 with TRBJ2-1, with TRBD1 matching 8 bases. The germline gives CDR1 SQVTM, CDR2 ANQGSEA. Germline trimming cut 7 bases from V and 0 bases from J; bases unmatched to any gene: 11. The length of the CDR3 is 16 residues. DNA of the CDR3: TGCAGCGCCCAGGGGGCGGCTTCGAGCTCCTACAATGAGCAGTTCTTC. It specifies CSAQGAASSSYNEQFF.

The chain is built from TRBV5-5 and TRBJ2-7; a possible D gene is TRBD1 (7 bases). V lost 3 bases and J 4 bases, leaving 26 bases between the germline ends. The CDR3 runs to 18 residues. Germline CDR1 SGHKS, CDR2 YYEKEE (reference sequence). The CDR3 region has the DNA TGTGCCAGCAGCTCCTCGGGCTTTGGGGTCAGGGGGGATTACGAGCAGTACTTC. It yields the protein CASSSSGFGVRGDYEQYF. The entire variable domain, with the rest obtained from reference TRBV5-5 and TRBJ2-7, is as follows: DAGVTQSPTHLIKTRGQQVTLRCSPISGHKSVSWYQQVLGQGPQFIFQYYEKEERGRGNFPDRFSARQFPNYSSELNVNALLLGDSALYLCASSSSGFGVRGDYEQYFGPGTRLTVT.

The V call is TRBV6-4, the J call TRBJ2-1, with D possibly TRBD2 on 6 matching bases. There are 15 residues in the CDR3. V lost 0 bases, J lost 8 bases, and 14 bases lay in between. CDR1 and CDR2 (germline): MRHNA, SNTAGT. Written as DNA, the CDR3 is TGTGCCAGCAGTGACTCGCACGACGGGAGTCATGAGCAGTTCTTC. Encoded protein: CASSDSHDGSHEQFF.

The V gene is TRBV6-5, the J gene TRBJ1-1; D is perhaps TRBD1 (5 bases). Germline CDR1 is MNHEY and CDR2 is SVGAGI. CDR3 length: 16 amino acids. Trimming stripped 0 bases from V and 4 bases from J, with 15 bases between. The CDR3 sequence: CASSYSWRAGGTEAFF. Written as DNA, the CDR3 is TGTGCCAGCAGTTACTCGTGGAGGGCGGGGGGCACTGAAGCTTTCTTT.

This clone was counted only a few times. CDR3 sequence: CASSIWRRRDYGYTF. As DNA, the CDR3 is TGTGCCAGTAGTATATGGAGGCGGCGGGACTATGGCTACACCTTC. The rearrangement uses TRBV19 and TRBJ1-2; D is unresolved. CDR3 length: 15 amino acids. CDR1 is LNHDA, CDR2 SQIVND, per germline (reference sequence). Trimming took 2 bases from V and 3 from J, leaving 13 bases between them.

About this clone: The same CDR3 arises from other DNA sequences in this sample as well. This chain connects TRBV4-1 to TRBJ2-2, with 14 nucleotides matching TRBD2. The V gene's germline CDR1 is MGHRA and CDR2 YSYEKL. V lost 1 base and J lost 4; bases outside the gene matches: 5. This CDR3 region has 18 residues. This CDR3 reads CASSQGGLAGVGTGELFF. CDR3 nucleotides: TGCGCCAGCAGCCAAGGGGGACTAGCGGGAGTCGGCACCGGGGAGCTGTTTTTT.

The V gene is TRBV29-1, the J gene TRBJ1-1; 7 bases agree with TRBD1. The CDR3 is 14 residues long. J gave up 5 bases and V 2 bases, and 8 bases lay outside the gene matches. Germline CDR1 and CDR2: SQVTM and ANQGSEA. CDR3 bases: TGCAGCGTTGAAAGTGGGCAGGGGGGAACTGAAGCTTTCTTT. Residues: CSVESGQGGTEAFF.

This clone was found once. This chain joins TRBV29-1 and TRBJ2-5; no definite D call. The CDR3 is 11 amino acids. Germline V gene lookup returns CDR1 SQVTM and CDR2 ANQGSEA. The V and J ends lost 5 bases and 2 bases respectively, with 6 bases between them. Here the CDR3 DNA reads TGCAGCGTTCTGAGTCAAGAGACCCAGTACTTC. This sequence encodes CSVLSQETQYF.

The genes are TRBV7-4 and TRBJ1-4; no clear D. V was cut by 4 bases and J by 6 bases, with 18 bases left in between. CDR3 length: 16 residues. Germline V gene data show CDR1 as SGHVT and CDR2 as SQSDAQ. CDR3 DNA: TGTGCCAGCAGCTCTAGTATGGAGGTTAGGGATGAAAAACTGTTTTTT. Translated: CASSSSMEVRDEKLFF.

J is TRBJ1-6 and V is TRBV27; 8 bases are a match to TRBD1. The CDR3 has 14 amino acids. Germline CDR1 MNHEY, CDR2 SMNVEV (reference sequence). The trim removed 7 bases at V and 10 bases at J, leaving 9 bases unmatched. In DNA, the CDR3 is TGTGCCAGCAAGCGGACAGGGCCAGGGTCACCCCTCCACTTT. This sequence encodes CASKRTGPGSPLHF.

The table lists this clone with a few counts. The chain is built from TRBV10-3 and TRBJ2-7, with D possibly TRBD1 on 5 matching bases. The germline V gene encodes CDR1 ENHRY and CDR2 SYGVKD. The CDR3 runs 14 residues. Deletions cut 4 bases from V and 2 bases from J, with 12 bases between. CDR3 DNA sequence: TGTGCCATCAGTGGCCAGGGTAACACCTACGAGCAGTACTTC. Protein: CAISGQGNTYEQYF.

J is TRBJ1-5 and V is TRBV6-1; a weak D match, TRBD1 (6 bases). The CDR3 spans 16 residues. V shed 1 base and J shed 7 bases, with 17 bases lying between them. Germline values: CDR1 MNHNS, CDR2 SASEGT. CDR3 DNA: TGTGCCAGCAGTGAAGGGTCAGGGGTTTGGAGACAGCCCCAGCATTTT. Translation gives CASSEGSGVWRQPQHF.

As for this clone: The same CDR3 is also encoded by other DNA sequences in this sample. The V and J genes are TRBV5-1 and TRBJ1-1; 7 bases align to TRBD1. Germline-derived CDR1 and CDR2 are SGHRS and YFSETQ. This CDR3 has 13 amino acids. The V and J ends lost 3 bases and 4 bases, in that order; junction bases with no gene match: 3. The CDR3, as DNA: TGCGCCAGCAGCTCCACAGGGGTCACTGAAGCTTTCTTT. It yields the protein CASSSTGVTEAFF.